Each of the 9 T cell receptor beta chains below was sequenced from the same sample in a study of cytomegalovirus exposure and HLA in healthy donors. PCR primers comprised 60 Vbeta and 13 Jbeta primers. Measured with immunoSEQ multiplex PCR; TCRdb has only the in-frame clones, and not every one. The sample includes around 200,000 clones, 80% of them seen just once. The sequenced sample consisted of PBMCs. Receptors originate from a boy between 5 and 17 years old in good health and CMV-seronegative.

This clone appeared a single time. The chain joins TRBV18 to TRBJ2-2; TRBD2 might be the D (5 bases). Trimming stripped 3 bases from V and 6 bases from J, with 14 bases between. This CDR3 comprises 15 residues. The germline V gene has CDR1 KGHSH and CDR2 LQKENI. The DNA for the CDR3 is TGTGCCAGCTCACCCGCGGGCTCCCCGGCCGGGGAGCTGTTTTTT. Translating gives CASSPAGSPAGELFF. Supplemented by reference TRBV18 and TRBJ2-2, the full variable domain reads NAGVMQNPRHLVRRRGQEARLRCSPMKGHSHVYWYRQLPEEGLKFMVYLQKENIIDESGMPKERFSAEFPKEGPSILRIQQVVRGDSAAYFCASSPAGSPAGELFFGEGSRLTVL.

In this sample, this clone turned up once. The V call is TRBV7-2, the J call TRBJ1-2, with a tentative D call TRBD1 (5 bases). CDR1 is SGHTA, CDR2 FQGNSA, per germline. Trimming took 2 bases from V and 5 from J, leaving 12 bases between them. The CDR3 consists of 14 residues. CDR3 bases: TGTGCCAGCAGCTTATCGGCCAGGGTTTATGGCTACACCTTC. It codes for CASSLSARVYGYTF.

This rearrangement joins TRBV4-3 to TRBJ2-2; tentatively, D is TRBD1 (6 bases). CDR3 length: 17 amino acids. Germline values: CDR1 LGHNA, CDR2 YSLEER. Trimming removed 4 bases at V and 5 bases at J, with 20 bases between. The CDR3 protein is CASSRKPASQGTGELFF. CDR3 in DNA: TGCGCCAGCAGCCGAAAACCCGCCTCTCAGGGGACCGGGGAGCTGTTTTTT.

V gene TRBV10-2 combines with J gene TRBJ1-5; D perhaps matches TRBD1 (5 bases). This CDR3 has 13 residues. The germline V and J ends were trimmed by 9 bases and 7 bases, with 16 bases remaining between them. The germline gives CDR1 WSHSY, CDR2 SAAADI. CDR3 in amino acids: CASTLRDNQPQHF. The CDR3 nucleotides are TGCGCCAGTACACTCAGGGATAACCAGCCCCAGCATTTT.

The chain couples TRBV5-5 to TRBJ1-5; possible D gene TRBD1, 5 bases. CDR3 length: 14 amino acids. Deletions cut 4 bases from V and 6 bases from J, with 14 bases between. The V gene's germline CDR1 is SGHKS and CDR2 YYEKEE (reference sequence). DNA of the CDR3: TGTGCCAGCAGCCTTGGGGGGGGTGGTCAGCCCCAGCATTTT. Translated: CASSLGGGGQPQHF.

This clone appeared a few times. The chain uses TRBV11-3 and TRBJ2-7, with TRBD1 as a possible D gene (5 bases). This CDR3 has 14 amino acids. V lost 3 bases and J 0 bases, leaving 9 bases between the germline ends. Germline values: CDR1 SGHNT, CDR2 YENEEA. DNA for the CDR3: TGTGCCAGCAGCTTTCAGGGAAGCTCCTACGAGCAGTACTTC. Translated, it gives CASSFQGSSYEQYF.

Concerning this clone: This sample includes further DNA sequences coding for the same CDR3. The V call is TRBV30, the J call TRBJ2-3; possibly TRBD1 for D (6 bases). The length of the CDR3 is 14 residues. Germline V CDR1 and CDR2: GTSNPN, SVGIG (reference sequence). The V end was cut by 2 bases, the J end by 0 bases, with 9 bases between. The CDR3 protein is CAWSPGQSTDTQYF. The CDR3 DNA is TGTGCCTGGAGTCCCGGACAGAGCACAGATACGCAGTATTTT. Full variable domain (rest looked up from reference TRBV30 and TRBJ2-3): SQTIHQWPATLVQPVGSPLSLECTVEGTSNPNLYWYRQAAGRGLQLLFYSVGIGQISSEVPQNLSASRPQDRQFILSSKKLLLSDSGFYLCAWSPGQSTDTQYFGPGTRLTVL.

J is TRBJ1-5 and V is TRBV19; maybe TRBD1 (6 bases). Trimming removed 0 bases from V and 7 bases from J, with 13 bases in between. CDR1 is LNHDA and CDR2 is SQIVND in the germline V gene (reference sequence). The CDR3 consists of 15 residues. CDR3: CASSIDGQWDQPQHF. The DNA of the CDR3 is TGTGCCAGTAGTATAGACGGACAGTGGGACCAGCCCCAGCATTTT.

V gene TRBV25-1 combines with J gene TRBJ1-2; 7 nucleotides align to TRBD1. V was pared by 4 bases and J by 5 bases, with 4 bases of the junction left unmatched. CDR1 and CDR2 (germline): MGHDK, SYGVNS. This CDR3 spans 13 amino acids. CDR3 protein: CASSGQGSYGYTF. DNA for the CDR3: TGTGCCAGCAGTGGACAGGGTTCTTATGGCTACACCTTC.